The 9 T cell receptor beta chains given below trace back to one sample, sequenced in a study of blood T cell repertoires in COVID-19. Clones were read by immunoSEQ multiplex PCR, and TCRdb kept only the in-frame ones, dropping some. The repertoire has roughly 410,000 clones, 70% to 90% of them found once; the top ten carry around 1.2%. The specimen was peripheral blood. Every receptor here comes from a man in his forties or fifties with acute or convalescent COVID-19.

CDR3 coding DNA: TGTGCCAGCAGCCCCCGGGGACAGGGGAATGGCTACACCTTC. Its protein is CASSPRGQGNGYTF. The gene calls are TRBV7-2 and TRBJ1-2; 10 bases align to TRBD1. V was pared by 5 bases and J by 6 bases, with 6 bases of the junction left unmatched. Germline V gene lookup returns CDR1 SGHTA and CDR2 FQGNSA. This CDR3 has 14 residues.

The chain is built from TRBV9 and TRBJ2-1, with a tentative D call TRBD2 (5 bases). Germline CDR1 is SGDLS and CDR2 is YYNGEE. Trimming removed 7 bases at V and 0 bases at J, with 14 bases between. The CDR3 runs to 15 residues. CDR3 sequence (DNA): TGTGCCAGCTCTCGGGAAACCAGCTCCTACAATGAGCAGTTCTTC. It codes for CASSRETSSYNEQFF.

The gene calls are TRBV29-1 and TRBJ2-7; weak D call: TRBD1 (6 bases). V was pared by 7 bases and J by 3 bases, with 16 bases between. Germline V lookup: CDR1 SQVTM, CDR2 ANQGSEA. The CDR3 runs to 13 residues. As DNA, the CDR3 is TGCAGCGCTTTGACAGGTCAAGACTACGAGCAGTACTTC. It translates to CSALTGQDYEQYF.

This chain links TRBV4-1 with TRBJ1-1, with no clear D. The CDR3 spans 15 residues. The V and J ends lost 5 bases and 3 bases respectively, with 16 bases between them. Looked up from germline, CDR1 is MGHRA and CDR2 is YSYEKL. The DNA for the CDR3 is TGCGCCAGCAGCAAGCTTCAGGAGCGGGACACTGAAGCTTTCTTT. Translating it yields CASSKLQERDTEAFF.

This chain connects TRBV30 to TRBJ1-2; D gene ambiguous. Germline CDR1 is GTSNPN and CDR2 is SVGIG (reference sequence). The CDR3 spans 14 residues. Trimming pared 1 base from V and 5 bases from J, leaving 14 bases between. The CDR3 DNA reads as TGTGCCTGGAGTGGCGGTATTCGGGGATATGGCTACACCTTC. Encoded protein: CAWSGGIRGYGYTF.

The chain joins TRBV12-3 or TRBV12-4 to TRBJ1-1, with D tentatively TRBD1 (5 bases). The CDR3 consists of 12 residues. V lost 2 bases and J 5 bases, leaving 6 bases between the germline ends. In nucleotides, the CDR3 is TGTGCCAGCAGTTTAAGACAGACTGAAGCTTTCTTT. The encoded protein is CASSLRQTEAFF.

The chain carries TRBV27 and TRBJ1-1; 9 bases line up with TRBD1. Germline V gene data show CDR1 as MNHEY and CDR2 as SMNVEV (reference sequence). Trimming cost V 5 bases and J 3 bases; bases outside gene matches: 13. The CDR3 is 17 residues long. CDR3 coding DNA: TGTGCCAGCAGTCGGGACAGGGATTCCCTATTGGACACTGAAGCTTTCTTT. As protein: CASSRDRDSLLDTEAFF.

The V call is TRBV28, the J call TRBJ2-1; the D gene is possibly TRBD2 (6 bases). The CDR3 covers 12 residues. Trimming took off 7 bases at V and 15 bases at J, with 19 bases between the two ends. CDR1 is MDHEN and CDR2 is SYDVKM in the germline V gene. The CDR3 coding sequence is TGTGCCAGCACCCGCGCGCGGGGCCGGGGGTTCTTC. Translation: CASTRARGRGFF.

This clone was recorded a few times. V gene TRBV13 combines with J gene TRBJ2-1; tentatively, D is TRBD2 (6 bases). Germline lookup yields CDR1 PRHDT and CDR2 FYEKMQ (reference sequence). Trimming removed 4 bases at V and 10 bases at J, with 11 bases between. This CDR3 region has 12 residues. CDR3 amino acids: CASSSLRGEQFF. CDR3 nucleotides: TGTGCCAGCAGCTCTCTCCGGGGGGAGCAGTTCTTC.